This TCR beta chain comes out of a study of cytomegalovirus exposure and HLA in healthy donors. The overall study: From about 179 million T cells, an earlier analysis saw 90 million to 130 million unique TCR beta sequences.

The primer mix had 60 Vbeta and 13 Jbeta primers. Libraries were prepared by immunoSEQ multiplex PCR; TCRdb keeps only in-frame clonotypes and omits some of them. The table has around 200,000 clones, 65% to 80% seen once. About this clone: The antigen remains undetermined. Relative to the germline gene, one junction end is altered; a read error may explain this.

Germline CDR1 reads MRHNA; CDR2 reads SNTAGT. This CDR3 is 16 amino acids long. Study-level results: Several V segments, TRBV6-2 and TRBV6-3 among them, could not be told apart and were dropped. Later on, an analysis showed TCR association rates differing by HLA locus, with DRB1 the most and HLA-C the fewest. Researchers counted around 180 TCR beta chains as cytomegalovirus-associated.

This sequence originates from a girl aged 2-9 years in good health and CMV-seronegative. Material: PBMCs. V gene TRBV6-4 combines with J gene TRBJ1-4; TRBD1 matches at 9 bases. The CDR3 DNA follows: TGTGCCAGCAGTGACAAACAAGGCGCGGGACAGGGTCCACCCGATTTT. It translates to CASSDKQGAGQGPPDF.